This entry describes one T cell receptor beta chain. Together with a sample-barcoded 5' primer, a J-beta primer mix was included in a second PCR lasting about 6 to 11 cycles. Each CDR3 protein gets one entry after TCRdb re-called the 5' RACE reads with MiXCR. Of some 760,000 distinct CDR3 sequences in the sample, just under 25% are singletons; the top ten hold 3% to 4%. This record belongs to a study of blood T cells in healthy people across ages. V was shortened by 4 bases and J by 2 bases, with 14 bases between the two germline ends. This CDR3 contains 15 residues. Separately, the same data were catalogued under a study of T cells of mothers and their children.

V and J are TRBV12-3 or TRBV12-4 and TRBJ2-5; D is perhaps TRBD1 (5 bases). Sequenced input: blood. The sequence was collected from a boy between 5 and 17 years old in good health. The CDR3 coding sequence is TGTGCCAGCAGTTCGCCATTCACAGGACAAGAGACCCAGTACTTC. Protein: CASSSPFTGQETQYF.